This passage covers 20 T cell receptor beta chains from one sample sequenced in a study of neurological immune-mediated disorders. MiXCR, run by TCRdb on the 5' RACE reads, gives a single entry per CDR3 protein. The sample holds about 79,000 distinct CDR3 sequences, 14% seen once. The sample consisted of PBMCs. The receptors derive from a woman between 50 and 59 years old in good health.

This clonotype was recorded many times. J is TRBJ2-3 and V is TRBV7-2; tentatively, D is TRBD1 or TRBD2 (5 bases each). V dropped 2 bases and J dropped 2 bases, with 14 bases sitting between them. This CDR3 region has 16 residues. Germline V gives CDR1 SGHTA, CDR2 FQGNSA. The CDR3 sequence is CASSLPRGKFTDTQYF. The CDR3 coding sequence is TGTGCCAGCAGCTTACCACGGGGCAAATTCACAGATACGCAGTATTTT.

The CDR3 loop reads CASNRGRNQPQHF. Written as DNA, the CDR3 is TGTGCCAGCAACAGGGGCCGCAATCAGCCCCAGCATTTT. The V call is TRBV28, the J call TRBJ1-5; 7 nucleotides align to TRBD1. The CDR3 is 13 residues long. CDR1 and CDR2 (germline): MDHEN, SYDVKM. Losses at the gene ends were 7 bases for V and 2 bases for J; bases not matched to a gene: 2.

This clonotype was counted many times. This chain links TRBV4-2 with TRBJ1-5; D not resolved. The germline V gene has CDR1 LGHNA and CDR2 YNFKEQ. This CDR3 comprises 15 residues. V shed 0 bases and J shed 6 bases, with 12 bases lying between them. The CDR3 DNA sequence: TGTGCCAGCAGCCAAGAGAGGGTGGGTCCTCAGCCCCAGCATTTT. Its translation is CASSQERVGPQPQHF.

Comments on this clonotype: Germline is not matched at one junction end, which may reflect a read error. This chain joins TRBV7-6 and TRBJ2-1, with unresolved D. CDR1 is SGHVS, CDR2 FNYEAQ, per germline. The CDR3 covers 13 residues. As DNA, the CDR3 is TGTGCCAGCAGCATATACGGCGACAATGCGCAGTTCTTC. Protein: CASSIYGDNAQFF. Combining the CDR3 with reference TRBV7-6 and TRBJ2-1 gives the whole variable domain GAGVSQSPRYKVTKRGQDVALRCDPISGHVSLYWYRQALGQGPEFLTYFNYEAQQDKSGLPNDRFSAERPEGSISTLTIQRTEQRDSAMYRCASSIYGDNAQFFGPGTRLTVL.

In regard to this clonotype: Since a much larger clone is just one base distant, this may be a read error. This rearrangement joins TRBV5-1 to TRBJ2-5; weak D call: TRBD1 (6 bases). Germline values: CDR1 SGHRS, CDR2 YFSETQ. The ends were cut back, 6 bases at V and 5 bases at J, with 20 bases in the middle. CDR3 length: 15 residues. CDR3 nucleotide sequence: TGCGCCAGCACCCCGAACAGGGTCTCGGATGAGACCCAGTACTTC. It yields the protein CASTPNRVSDETQYF.

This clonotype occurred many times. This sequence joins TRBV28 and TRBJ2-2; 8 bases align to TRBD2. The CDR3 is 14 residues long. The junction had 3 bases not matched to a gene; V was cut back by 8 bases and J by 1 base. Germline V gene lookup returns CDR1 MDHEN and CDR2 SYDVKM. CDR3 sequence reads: CASGTSGNTGELFF. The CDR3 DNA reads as TGTGCCAGCGGAACTAGCGGGAACACCGGGGAGCTGTTTTTT.

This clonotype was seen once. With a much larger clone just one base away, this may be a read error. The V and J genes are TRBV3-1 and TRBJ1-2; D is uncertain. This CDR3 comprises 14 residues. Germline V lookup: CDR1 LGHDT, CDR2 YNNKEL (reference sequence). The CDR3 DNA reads TGTGCCAGCAACCAAAGAAATCGCCGCTTTGGCTACACCTTC. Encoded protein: CASNQRNRRFGYTF. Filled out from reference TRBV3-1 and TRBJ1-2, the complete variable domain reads DTAVSQTPKYLVTQMGNDKSIKCEQNLGHDTMYWYKQDSKKFLKIMFSYNNKELIINETVPNRFSPKSPDKAHLNLHINSLELGDSAVYFCASNQRNRRFGYTFGSGTRLTVV.

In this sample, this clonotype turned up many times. CDR3 in amino acids: CASSVAGGQGRTGNTIYF. The DNA for the CDR3 is TGTGCCAGCAGCGTAGCTGGCGGACAGGGGAGAACTGGAAACACCATATATTTT. The chain has TRBV9 and TRBJ1-3, with 9 bases fitting TRBD1. The V and J ends lost 0 bases and 2 bases, in that order; junction bases with no gene match: 9. This CDR3 region has 18 residues. Per germline, CDR1 SGDLS and CDR2 YYNGEE.

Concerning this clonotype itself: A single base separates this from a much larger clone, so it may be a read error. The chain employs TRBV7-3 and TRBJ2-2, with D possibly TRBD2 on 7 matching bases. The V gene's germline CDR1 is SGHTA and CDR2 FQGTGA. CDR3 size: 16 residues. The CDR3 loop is CANSLGGGISSGELFF. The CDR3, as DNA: TGTGCCAACAGCTTAGGCGGGGGCATATCTTCTGGGGAGCTGTTTTTT.

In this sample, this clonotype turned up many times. CDR3 region: CAISESRTTFRDTQYF. The CDR3 nucleotides read TGTGCCATCAGTGAGTCCAGGACGACCTTCCGAGATACGCAGTATTTT. The rearrangement links TRBV10-3 to TRBJ2-3; D remains ambiguous. In germline, CDR1 is ENHRY, CDR2 SYGVKD. The CDR3 covers 16 residues. Between the trimmed V and J ends, which lost 0 bases and 5 bases, there was a span of 15 bases.

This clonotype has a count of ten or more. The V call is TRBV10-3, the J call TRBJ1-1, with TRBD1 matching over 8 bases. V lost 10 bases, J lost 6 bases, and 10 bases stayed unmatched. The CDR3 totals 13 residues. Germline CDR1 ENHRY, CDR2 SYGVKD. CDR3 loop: CATHPTGAAEAFF. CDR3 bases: TGTGCCACACACCCGACAGGGGCGGCTGAAGCTTTCTTT.

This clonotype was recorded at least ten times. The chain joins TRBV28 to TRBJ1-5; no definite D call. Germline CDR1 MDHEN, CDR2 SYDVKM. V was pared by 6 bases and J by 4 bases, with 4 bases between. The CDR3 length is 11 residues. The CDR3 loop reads CASRGNQPQHF. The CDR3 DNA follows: TGTGCCAGCAGGGGGAATCAGCCCCAGCATTTT.

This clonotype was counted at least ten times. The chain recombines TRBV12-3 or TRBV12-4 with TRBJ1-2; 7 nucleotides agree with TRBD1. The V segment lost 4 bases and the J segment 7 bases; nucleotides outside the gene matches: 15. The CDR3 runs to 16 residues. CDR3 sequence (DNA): TGTGCCAGCAGTTCCTGGGCCGGGGCAGGGGGACTTGGCTACACCTTC. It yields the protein CASSSWAGAGGLGYTF.

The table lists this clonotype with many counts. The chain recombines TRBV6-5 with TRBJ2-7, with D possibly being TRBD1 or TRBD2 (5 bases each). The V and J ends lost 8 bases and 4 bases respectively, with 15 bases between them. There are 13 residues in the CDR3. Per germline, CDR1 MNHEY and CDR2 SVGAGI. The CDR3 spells CASGRGGSYEQYF. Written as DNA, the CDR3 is TGTGCCAGCGGCCGGGGCGGCTCATACGAGCAGTACTTC.

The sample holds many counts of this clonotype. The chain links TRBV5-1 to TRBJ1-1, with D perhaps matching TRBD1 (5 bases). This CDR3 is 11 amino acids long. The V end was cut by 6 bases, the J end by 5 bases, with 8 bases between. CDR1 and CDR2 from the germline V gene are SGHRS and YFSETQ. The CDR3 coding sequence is TGCGCCAGCATCGGGGGGACTGAAGCTTTCTTT. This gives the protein CASIGGTEAFF.

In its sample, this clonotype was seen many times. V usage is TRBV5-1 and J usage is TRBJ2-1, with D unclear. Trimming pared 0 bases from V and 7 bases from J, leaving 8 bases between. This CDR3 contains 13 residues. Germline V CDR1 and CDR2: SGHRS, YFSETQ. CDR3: CASSLGAQNEQFF. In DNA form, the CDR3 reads TGCGCCAGCAGCTTGGGGGCTCAAAATGAGCAGTTCTTC.

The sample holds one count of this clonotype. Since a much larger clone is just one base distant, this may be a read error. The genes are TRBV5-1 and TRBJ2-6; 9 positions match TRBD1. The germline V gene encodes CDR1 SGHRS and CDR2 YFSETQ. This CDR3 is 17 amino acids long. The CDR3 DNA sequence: TGCGCCATCAGCTTGGGACAGGGCCTAGGTGGGGCCAACGTCCTGACTTTC. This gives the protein CAISLGQGLGGANVLTF.

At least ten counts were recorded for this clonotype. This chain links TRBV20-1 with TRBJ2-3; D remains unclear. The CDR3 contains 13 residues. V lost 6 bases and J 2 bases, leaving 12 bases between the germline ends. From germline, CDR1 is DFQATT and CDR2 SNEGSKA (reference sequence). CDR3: CSASLAPTDTQYF. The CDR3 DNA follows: TGCAGTGCCTCCCTGGCCCCCACAGATACGCAGTATTTT.

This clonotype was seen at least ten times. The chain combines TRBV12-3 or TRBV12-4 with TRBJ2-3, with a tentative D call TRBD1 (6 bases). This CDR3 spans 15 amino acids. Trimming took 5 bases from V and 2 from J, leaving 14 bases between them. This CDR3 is CASSPRTADTDTQYF. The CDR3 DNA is TGTGCCAGCAGTCCGAGGACAGCTGACACAGATACGCAGTATTTT.

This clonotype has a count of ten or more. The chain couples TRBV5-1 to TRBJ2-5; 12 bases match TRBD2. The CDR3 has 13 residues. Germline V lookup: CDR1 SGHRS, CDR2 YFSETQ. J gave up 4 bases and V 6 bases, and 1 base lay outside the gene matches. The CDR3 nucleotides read TGCGCCAGCATGGGACTAGCGGGAGAGACCCAGTACTTC. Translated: CASMGLAGETQYF.